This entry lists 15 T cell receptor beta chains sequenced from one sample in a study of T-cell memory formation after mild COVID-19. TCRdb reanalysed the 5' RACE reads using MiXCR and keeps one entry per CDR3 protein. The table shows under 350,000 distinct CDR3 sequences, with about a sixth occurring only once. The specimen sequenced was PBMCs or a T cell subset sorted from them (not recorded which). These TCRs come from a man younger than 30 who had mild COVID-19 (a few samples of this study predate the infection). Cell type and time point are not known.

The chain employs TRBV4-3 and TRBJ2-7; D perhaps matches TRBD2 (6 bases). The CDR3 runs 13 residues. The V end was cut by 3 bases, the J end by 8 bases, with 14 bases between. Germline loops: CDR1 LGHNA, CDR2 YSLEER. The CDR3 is CASSQEGRNKQYF. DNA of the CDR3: TGCGCCAGCAGCCAGGAGGGGAGGAACAAGCAGTACTTC.

This CDR3 is CASSLVVPSSYNEQFF. The CDR3 DNA reads as TGCGCCAGCAGCTTGGTCGTCCCGAGCTCCTACAATGAGCAGTTCTTC. The gene calls are TRBV5-1 and TRBJ2-1; D unclear. The CDR3 runs 16 residues. Looked up from germline, CDR1 is SGHRS and CDR2 is YFSETQ. V lost 0 bases and J 0 bases, leaving 10 bases between the germline ends.

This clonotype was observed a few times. The CDR3 DNA reads as TGTGCTAGTGGTTTTTTCGGAACCTATGGCTACACCTTC. Amino acids: CASGFFGTYGYTF. The chain employs TRBV12-5 and TRBJ1-2; the D is unclear. CDR3 size: 13 residues. V dropped 3 bases and J dropped 4 bases, with 9 bases sitting between them. Germline loops: CDR1 LGHNT, CDR2 FRNRAP.

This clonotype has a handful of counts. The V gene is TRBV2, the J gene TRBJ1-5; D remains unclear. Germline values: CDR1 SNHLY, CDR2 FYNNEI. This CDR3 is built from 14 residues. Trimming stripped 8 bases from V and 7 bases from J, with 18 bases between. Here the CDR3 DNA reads TGTGCCAGCGCGAGAGGGCTCAATCAACAGCCCCAGCATTTT. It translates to CASARGLNQQPQHF.

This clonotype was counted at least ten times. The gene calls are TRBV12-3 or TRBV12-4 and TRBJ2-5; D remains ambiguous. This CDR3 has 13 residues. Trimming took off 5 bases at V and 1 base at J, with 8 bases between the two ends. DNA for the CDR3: TGTGCCAGCAGTCCGCCCAGCCAAGAGACCCAGTACTTC. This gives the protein CASSPPSQETQYF.

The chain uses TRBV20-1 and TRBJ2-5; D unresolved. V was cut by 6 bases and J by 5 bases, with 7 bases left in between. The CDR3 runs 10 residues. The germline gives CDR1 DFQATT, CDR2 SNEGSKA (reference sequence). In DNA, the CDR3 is TGCAGTGCCTTCGAGGAGACCCAGTACTTC. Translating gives CSAFEETQYF.

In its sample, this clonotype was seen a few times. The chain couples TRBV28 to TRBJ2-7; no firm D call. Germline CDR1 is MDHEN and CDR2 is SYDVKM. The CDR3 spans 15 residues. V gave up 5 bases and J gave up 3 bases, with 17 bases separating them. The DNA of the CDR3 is TGTGCCAGCAGTACCACCGCTTTCGTGAGCTACGAGCAGTACGTC. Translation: CASSTTAFVSYEQYV.

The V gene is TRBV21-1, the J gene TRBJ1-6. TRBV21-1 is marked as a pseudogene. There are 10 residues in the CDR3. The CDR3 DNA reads TGTGCCGGGCATAATTCACCCCTCCACTTT. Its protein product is CAGHNSPLHF.

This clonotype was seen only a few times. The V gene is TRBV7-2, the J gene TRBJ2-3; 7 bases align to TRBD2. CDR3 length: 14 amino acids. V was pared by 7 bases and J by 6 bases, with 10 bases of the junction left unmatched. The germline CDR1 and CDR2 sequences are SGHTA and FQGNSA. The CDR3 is CASTLSGPADTQYF. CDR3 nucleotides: TGTGCCAGCACCCTTAGCGGGCCTGCCGATACGCAGTATTTT. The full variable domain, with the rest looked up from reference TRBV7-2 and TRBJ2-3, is GAGVSQSPSNKVTEKGKDVELRCDPISGHTALYWYRQSLGQGLEFLIYFQGNSAPDKSGLPSDRFSAERTGGSVSTLTIQRTQQEDSAVYLCASTLSGPADTQYFGPGTRLTVL.

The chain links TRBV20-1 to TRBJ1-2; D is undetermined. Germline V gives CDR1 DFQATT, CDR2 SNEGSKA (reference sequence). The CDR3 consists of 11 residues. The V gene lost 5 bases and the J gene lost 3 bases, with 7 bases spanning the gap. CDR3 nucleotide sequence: TGCAGTGCTCCCGTATACTATGGCTACACCTTC. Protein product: CSAPVYYGYTF.

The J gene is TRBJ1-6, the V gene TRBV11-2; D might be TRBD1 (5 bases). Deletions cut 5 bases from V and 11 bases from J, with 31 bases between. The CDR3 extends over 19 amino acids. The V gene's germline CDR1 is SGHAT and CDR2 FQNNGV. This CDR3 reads CASSPGPLPRGGNSAPLHF. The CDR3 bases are TGTGCCAGCAGCCCGGGTCCTTTGCCAAGGGGAGGGAACTCGGCACCCCTCCACTTT.

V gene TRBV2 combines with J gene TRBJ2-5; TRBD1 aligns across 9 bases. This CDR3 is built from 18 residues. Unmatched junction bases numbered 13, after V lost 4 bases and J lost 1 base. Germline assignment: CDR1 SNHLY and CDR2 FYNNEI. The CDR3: CASSGGPGQGIPQETQYF. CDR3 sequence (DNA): TGTGCCAGCAGTGGGGGACCGGGACAGGGAATTCCCCAAGAGACCCAGTACTTC.

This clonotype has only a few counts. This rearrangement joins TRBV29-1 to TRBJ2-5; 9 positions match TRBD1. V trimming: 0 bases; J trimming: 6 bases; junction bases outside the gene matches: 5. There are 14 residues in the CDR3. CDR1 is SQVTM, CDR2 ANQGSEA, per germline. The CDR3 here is CSVEDRGQGKTQYF. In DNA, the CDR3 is TGCAGCGTTGAAGACCGGGGACAGGGCAAGACCCAGTACTTC.

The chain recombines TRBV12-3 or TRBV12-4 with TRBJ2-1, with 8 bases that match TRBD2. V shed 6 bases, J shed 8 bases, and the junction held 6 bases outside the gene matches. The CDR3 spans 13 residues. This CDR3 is CASRLRGGHEQFF. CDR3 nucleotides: TGTGCCAGCAGGCTTCGGGGGGGCCATGAGCAGTTCTTC.

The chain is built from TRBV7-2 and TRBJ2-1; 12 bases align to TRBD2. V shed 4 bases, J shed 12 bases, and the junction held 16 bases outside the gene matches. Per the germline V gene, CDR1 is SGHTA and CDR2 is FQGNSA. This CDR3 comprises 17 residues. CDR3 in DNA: TGTGCCAGCAGCTCTTCCCCTAGCGGGGGGGCCCATCGAGCGCAGTTCTTC. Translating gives CASSSSPSGGAHRAQFF.